These 8 T cell receptor beta chains came from one sample sequenced in a study of blood T cells in healthy people across ages. It was with a sample-barcoded 5' primer and a J-beta primer mix that a second PCR of about 6 to 12 cycles was run. MiXCR, run by TCRdb on the 5' RACE reads, gives a single entry per CDR3 protein. Of 650,000 to 1,000,000 distinct CDR3 sequences in the sample, 46% were seen once. The sequencing sample was made of blood. These receptors came from a man at least 80 years old in good health.

This sequence joins TRBV12-3 or TRBV12-4 and TRBJ2-1; 16 bases fit TRBD2. This CDR3 contains 17 residues. With 2 bases clipped from V and 7 bases from J, the junction kept 5 bases outside the gene matches. The CDR3 DNA sequence: TGTGCCAGCAGTTTAAAGGGACTAGCGGGAGGGGGAAATGAGCAGTTCTTC. Protein product: CASSLKGLAGGGNEQFF.

The V and J genes are TRBV29-1 and TRBJ2-3, with D unresolved. With 0 bases removed from V and 4 bases from J, the gap between germline ends came to 17 bases. CDR1 is SQVTM, CDR2 ANQGSEA, per germline. This CDR3 is built from 16 residues. CDR3 in DNA: TGCAGCGTTGAAGAGGGGAACTCCGGAGCTTCAGATACGCAGTATTTT. Its translation: CSVEEGNSGASDTQYF.

The chain links TRBV6-2 or TRBV6-3 to TRBJ2-7; 12 nucleotides agree with TRBD2. The J call is in doubt because the DNA end fits TRBJ2-5 better. Per the germline V gene, CDR1 is MNHEY and CDR2 is SVGEGT. The CDR3 loop spans 20 amino acids. The CDR3 nucleotides are TGTGCCAGCAGTACCACCTCAGGACCGATACTAGCGGGAGGCGGGGAGACCCAGTACTTC. It encodes CASSTTSGPILAGGGETQYF.

The chain carries TRBV6-6 and TRBJ2-5; D gene uncertain. There are 11 residues in the CDR3. CDR1 and CDR2 (germline): MNHNY, SVGAGI (reference sequence). Trimming cost V 4 bases and J 5 bases, with 5 bases left between them. CDR3 region: CASSWAETQYF. For the CDR3, the DNA is TGTGCCAGCAGTTGGGCGGAGACCCAGTACTTC.

The CDR3 DNA reads as TGCAGCGTAATCATGAACACTGAAGCTTTCTTT. This gives the protein CSVIMNTEAFF. This chain uses TRBV29-1 with TRBJ1-1; D uncertain. Trimming removed 6 bases from V and 0 bases from J, with 5 bases in between. This CDR3 has 11 amino acids. CDR1 and CDR2 (germline): SQVTM, ANQGSEA. Variable domain in full (rest from reference TRBV29-1 and TRBJ1-1): SAVISQKPSRDICQRGTSLTIQCQVDSQVTMMFWYRQQPGQSLTLIATANQGSEATYESGFVIDKFPISRPNLTFSTLTVSNMSPEDSSIYLCSVIMNTEAFFGQGTRLTVV.

This clonotype was seen just once. The chain uses TRBV29-1 and TRBJ1-2; 10 bases fit TRBD1. V lost 6 bases and J lost 7; bases outside the gene matches: 8. Per germline, CDR1 SQVTM and CDR2 ANQGSEA. The CDR3 has 13 residues. The CDR3 DNA is TGCAGCGTCGAGGACAGGGGGGACTCTGGCTACACCTTC. This codes for CSVEDRGDSGYTF.

The table lists this clonotype with a few counts. The genes are TRBV7-9 and TRBJ2-7, with TRBD2 matching over 11 bases. J lost 1 base, V lost 4 bases, and 3 bases had no gene match. Germline V gene lookup returns CDR1 SEHNR and CDR2 FQNEAQ (reference sequence). This CDR3 is built from 15 residues. The CDR3 sequence is CASSSGLADSYEQYF. The CDR3 DNA follows: TGTGCCAGCAGCTCGGGACTAGCGGATTCCTACGAGCAGTACTTC.

The chain couples TRBV28 to TRBJ2-7, with 13 bases that match TRBD2. The J call may not be correct, given that the DNA end is closer to TRBJ2-5. The CDR3 runs 16 residues. CDR1 is MDHEN and CDR2 is SYDVKM in the germline V gene. Here the CDR3 DNA reads TGTGCCAGCAGTCCAGGGACTAGCGGGGCCAAAGGGACCCAGTACTTC. Protein product: CASSPGTSGAKGTQYF.